The 13 T cell receptor beta chains given below trace back to one sample, sequenced in a study of identical twins. TCRdb processed the 5' RACE reads anew with MiXCR; each CDR3 protein has one entry. Of roughly 230,000 distinct CDR3 sequences in the sample, about 8% were seen once. The sample also formed part of further work on yellow fever vaccine responses in identical twins.

Sequenced material: CD8+ T cells sorted from blood. Receptors originate from a woman between 18 and 30 years old in good health.

The V call is TRBV7-2, the J call TRBJ2-3, with a tentative D call TRBD2 (6 bases). The CDR3 has 16 residues. The V gene lost 0 bases and the J gene lost 2 bases, with 12 bases spanning the gap. The germline V gene encodes CDR1 SGHTA and CDR2 FQGNSA. The chain's CDR3 is CASSLAGTLPTDTQYF. CDR3 coding DNA: TGTGCCAGCAGCTTAGCCGGGACTCTCCCCACAGATACGCAGTATTTT.

The chain has TRBV7-9 and TRBJ2-7; the D is unclear. The CDR3 is 13 residues long. The germline V gene encodes CDR1 SEHNR and CDR2 FQNEAQ (reference sequence). V was pared by 5 bases and J by 1 base, with 9 bases between. The CDR3 is CASSTHSSYEQYF. CDR3 DNA: TGTGCCAGCAGCACCCACAGTTCCTACGAGCAGTACTTC.

This clonotype was picked up one time. In DNA, the CDR3 is TGTGCCTGGAGTTCTGACGGTTACAATGAGCAGTTCTTC. Amino acid sequence: CAWSSDGYNEQFF. This chain joins TRBV30 and TRBJ2-1; no clear D gene. The CDR3 has 13 amino acids. V gave up 2 bases and J gave up 4 bases, with 9 bases separating them. From germline, CDR1 is GTSNPN and CDR2 SVGIG (reference sequence). Together with reference TRBV30 and TRBJ2-1, the CDR3 gives the full variable domain: SQTIHQWPATLVQPVGSPLSLECTVEGTSNPNLYWYRQAAGRGLQLLFYSVGIGQISSEVPQNLSASRPQDRQFILSSKKLLLSDSGFYLCAWSSDGYNEQFFGPGTRLTVL.

The genes are TRBV4-3 and TRBJ2-6; 10 positions match TRBD1. Germline V gene sequence: CDR1 LGHNA, CDR2 YSLEER. With V trimmed by 4 bases and J by 4 bases, 4 bases remained unmatched. The CDR3 has 16 amino acids. The CDR3: CASSPGQGSGANVLTF. The CDR3 DNA is TGCGCCAGCAGCCCGGGACAGGGGTCCGGGGCCAACGTCCTGACTTTC.

This sequence joins TRBV20-1 and TRBJ2-5, with D unresolved. Germline V gene lookup returns CDR1 DFQATT and CDR2 SNEGSKA (reference sequence). There are 17 residues in the CDR3. V lost 3 bases, J lost 3 bases, and 23 bases lay in between. The CDR3 coding sequence is TGCAGTGCTAGGGTCGCTATCCCCGTGGACCCCGAAGAGACCCAGTACTTC. Its protein product is CSARVAIPVDPEETQYF.

This clonotype is labeled as medium-sized. This chain joins TRBV27 and TRBJ2-1; D remains ambiguous. Trimming left V 7 bases short and J 5 bases short, with 12 bases between. The CDR3 runs to 13 residues. CDR1 MNHEY and CDR2 SMNVEV come from the germline V gene (reference sequence). The DNA for the CDR3 is TGTGCCAGCACCCCGAGAGGAAACAATGAGCAGTTCTTC. Protein: CASTPRGNNEQFF.

The V gene is TRBV3-1, the J gene TRBJ2-7, with no clear D. From germline, CDR1 is LGHDT and CDR2 YNNKEL (reference sequence). Trimming removed 4 bases from V and 6 bases from J, with 13 bases in between. The CDR3 extends over 13 amino acids. The CDR3: CASSPRTRFEQYF. The CDR3 region has the DNA TGTGCCAGCAGCCCCCGGACCCGATTCGAGCAGTACTTC.

The chain couples TRBV5-1 to TRBJ2-7; TRBD1 matches 7 bases. The germline V gene encodes CDR1 SGHRS and CDR2 YFSETQ. This CDR3 has 13 amino acids. The V and J ends lost 1 base and 6 bases, in that order; junction bases with no gene match: 4. In DNA, the CDR3 is TGCGCCAGCAGCTTGAAAGGGGGCTCCGAGCAGTACTTC. It yields the protein CASSLKGGSEQYF.

This clonotype has only a few counts. The genes are TRBV6-6 and TRBJ2-1, with D hard to call. The CDR3 covers 12 residues. Between the trimmed V and J ends, which lost 2 bases and 7 bases, there was a span of 6 bases. Germline V gives CDR1 MNHNY, CDR2 SVGAGI (reference sequence). The CDR3 loop is CASSYGVNEQFF. The CDR3 coding sequence is TGTGCCAGCAGTTACGGAGTGAATGAGCAGTTCTTC.

This chain uses TRBV7-6 with TRBJ2-1; D gene unclear. Germline-derived CDR1 and CDR2 are SGHVS and FNYEAQ. V gave up 5 bases and J gave up 2 bases, with 7 bases separating them. CDR3 length: 13 amino acids. The CDR3 region is CASSRPPYNEQFF. CDR3 DNA: TGTGCCAGCAGCCGTCCCCCCTACAATGAGCAGTTCTTC.

V gene TRBV6-2 or TRBV6-3 combines with J gene TRBJ2-7; D may be TRBD1 or TRBD2 (5 bases each). Germline V CDR1 and CDR2: MNHEY, SVGEGT. V was pared by 7 bases and J by 3 bases, with 13 bases between. The CDR3 runs 13 residues. The CDR3 bases are TGTGCCAGCAAACCCGGGACCTTCTACGAGCAGTACTTC. Translating it yields CASKPGTFYEQYF.

This clonotype occurred many times. The chain has TRBV13 and TRBJ2-4; 7 bases agree with TRBD2. The CDR3 length is 14 residues. J lost 9 bases, V lost 4 bases, and 9 bases had no gene match. Germline loops: CDR1 PRHDT, CDR2 FYEKMQ (reference sequence). CDR3 protein: CASSSRLARGIQYF. The CDR3 nucleotides are TGTGCCAGCAGCTCACGACTAGCCAGAGGCATTCAGTACTTC.

Many counts were recorded for this clonotype. J is TRBJ2-7 and V is TRBV3-1; 7 nucleotides agree with TRBD1. Germline loops: CDR1 LGHDT, CDR2 YNNKEL (reference sequence). With 6 bases clipped from V and 3 bases from J, the junction kept 14 bases outside the gene matches. The CDR3 sequence is 16 residues long. The CDR3 spells CASSPRTGRGIYEQYF. In DNA form, the CDR3 reads TGTGCCAGCAGTCCCAGGACAGGCCGAGGCATCTACGAGCAGTACTTC.